This T cell receptor beta chain derives from a study of blood T cell repertoires in COVID-19. Study details: Samples of COVID-19 (acute and convalescent) were obtained from the United States, Italy and Spain. Sample material is recorded as cDNA or gDNA derived from T cells, B-cell-depleted T cells, or PBMCs.

Per the study methods: For nucleated cells, counts were estimated from reference gene primer amplification. Produced via immunoSEQ multiplex PCR; TCRdb's table is partial and in-frame only. Clone size and the V and J calls come from that table; the DNA yielded D and trimming. The repertoire holds 250,000 to 300,000 clones, 88% seen once, with approximately 7.2% in the top ten. V shed 0 bases, J shed 4 bases, and the junction held 2 bases outside the gene matches. The V gene's germline CDR1 is SGDLS and CDR2 YYNGEE. This CDR3 is built from 15 residues. The chain links TRBV9 to TRBJ2-5; 11 bases are a match to TRBD2. This receptor was obtained from a woman under 40 who had recovered from COVID-19. The sequenced material came from peripheral blood. In DNA form, the CDR3 reads TGTGCCAGCAGCGTAGATACTAGCGGGGGAGAGACCCAGTACTTC. Its translation is CASSVDTSGGETQYF.